The 11 T cell receptor beta chains below were found in one sample sequenced in a study of response to subunit inactivated influenza vaccine (dated by TCRdb to 2016 to 2019). Libraries were constructed by RT-PCR. Sequencing was performed on an Illumina HiSeq 2500. In TCRdb, the public reads were trimmed at Q25 with fastp and aligned with MiXCR, with productive beta chains retained. Entries are consolidated by CDR3 protein sequence, retaining the most common genes and DNA. Across this sample there are 800,000 or so distinct CDR3 sequences, with 20% to 25% seen only once. The top ten constitute roughly 10% of the sample. The material sequenced was PBMCs from blood, taken approximately 5 days after vaccination. The receptors shown here come from a man aged 50 or older who received an inactivated influenza vaccine. Donor details come from another sample of the same person, matched by shared clones.

Only a few counts were recorded for this clonotype. The chain employs TRBV5-1 and TRBJ2-1; D uncertain. The germline V gene has CDR1 SGHRS and CDR2 YFSETQ. The CDR3 totals 15 residues. V was trimmed by 1 base and J by 1 base, leaving 9 bases between them. The CDR3 protein is CASSLYSSSYNEQFF. CDR3 coding DNA: TGCGCCAGCAGCTTGTACTCCAGTTCCTACAATGAGCAGTTCTTC.

This clonotype was detected only a few times. The gene calls are TRBV15 and TRBJ2-7; D gene uncertain. Trimming left V 0 bases short and J 1 base short, with 7 bases between. The germline gives CDR1 LNHNV, CDR2 YYDKDF (reference sequence). This CDR3 is 14 amino acids long. The CDR3: CATSREPESYEQYF. CDR3 nucleotides: TGTGCCACCAGCAGAGAACCGGAGTCCTACGAGCAGTACTTC.

This clonotype was counted only a few times. This rearrangement joins TRBV12-3 or TRBV12-4 to TRBJ2-2; unclear D gene. V lost 8 bases and J 6 bases, leaving 10 bases between the germline ends. The CDR3 totals 12 residues. CDR3 in amino acids: CASSKTAGELFF. The CDR3 nucleotides are TGTGCCAGCTCCAAGACTGCCGGGGAGCTGTTTTTT.

This clonotype was detected a few times. The chain carries TRBV6-5 and TRBJ2-4; TRBD1 agrees at 10 bases. The germline CDR1 and CDR2 sequences are MNHEY and SVGAGI. J lost 5 bases, V lost 0 bases, and 1 base had no gene match. CDR3 size: 15 residues. The CDR3 DNA reads as TGTGCCAGCAGTTACTCGACAGGGGGCGAAAACATTCAGTACTTC. It encodes CASSYSTGGENIQYF.

The chain is built from TRBV10-3 and TRBJ2-2; no clear D gene. V lost 6 bases and J lost 5, with 4 bases in between. The CDR3 has 11 residues. Germline lookup yields CDR1 ENHRY and CDR2 SYGVKD. CDR3 in DNA: TGTGCCATCAGACGAACCGGGGAGCTGTTTTTT. Translation gives CAIRRTGELFF.

The chain employs TRBV4-2 and TRBJ2-7; weak D call: TRBD2 (6 bases). Trimming removed 0 bases at V and 6 bases at J, with 18 bases between. This CDR3 region has 16 residues. Germline CDR1 and CDR2: LGHNA and YNFKEQ. This CDR3 is CASSQDAGGNSLEQYF. CDR3 sequence (DNA): TGTGCCAGCAGCCAAGATGCCGGAGGGAATTCGCTCGAGCAGTACTTC.

The chain combines TRBV20-1 with TRBJ2-7, with TRBD1 matching 8 bases. Germline loops: CDR1 DFQATT, CDR2 SNEGSKA (reference sequence). V dropped 0 bases and J dropped 2; count of bases not matched to a gene: 3. This CDR3 spans 14 amino acids. The CDR3 nucleotides read TGCAGTGCTAGAGACGGGACAGGCCCCTACGAGCAGTACTTC. This translates into CSARDGTGPYEQYF.

A remark on this clonotype: A read error may produce the germline difference seen at one junction end. The chain couples TRBV7-2 to TRBJ1-4; D perhaps matches TRBD1 (6 bases). This CDR3 comprises 16 residues. Per the germline V gene, CDR1 is SGHTA and CDR2 is FQGNSA. The CDR3 bases are TGTGCCAGCACCTTAGTAGTGGGGACACCAAATGAAAAACTGTTTTTT. It yields the protein CASTLVVGTPNEKLFF.

This clonotype was seen only a few times. The CDR3 DNA reads TGTGCCAGCAACCCCCTCCGACTAGCTAGCACCGGGGAGCTGTTTTTT. Protein product: CASNPLRLASTGELFF. This sequence joins TRBV7-8 and TRBJ2-2; 7 nucleotides agree with TRBD2. Germline-derived CDR1 and CDR2 are SGHVS and FQNEAQ. Trimming cost V 7 bases and J 4 bases; bases outside gene matches: 12. The CDR3 runs 16 residues.

The chain links TRBV5-4 to TRBJ2-5, with a weak D call TRBD2 (7 bases). This CDR3 has 14 amino acids. Germline CDR1 reads SGHNT; CDR2 reads YYREEE (reference sequence). Trimming removed 5 bases at V and 2 bases at J, with 13 bases between. CDR3 loop: CASRGGGNQETQYF. As DNA, the CDR3 is TGTGCCAGCAGGGGAGGGGGGAATCAAGAGACCCAGTACTTC. The full variable domain, rest sourced from reference TRBV5-4 and TRBJ2-5, is ETGVTQSPTHLIKTRGQQVTLRCSSQSGHNTVSWYQQALGQGPQFIFQYYREEENGRGNFPPRFSGLQFPNYSSELNVNALELDDSALYLCASRGGGNQETQYFGPGTRLLVL.

The J gene is TRBJ2-2, the V gene TRBV7-3; D gene unclear. Germline CDR1 and CDR2: SGHTA and FQGTGA. The V and J ends lost 5 bases and 7 bases respectively, with 14 bases between them. CDR3 length: 14 amino acids. CDR3 sequence reads: CASSRAQEGGELFF. Written as DNA, the CDR3 is TGTGCCAGCAGCAGGGCGCAGGAAGGCGGGGAGCTGTTTTTT.